What follows is one T cell receptor (beta chain) and its context. The sample holds a few counts of this clonotype. There is no known antigen for this receptor. Base-call qualities are not available, and no considerably larger clone is one nucleotide away. The library came from PCR. This sample was sequenced with an Illumina HiSeq 4000. Bulk TCR libraries were prepared as previously described, using TCR primers listed in Table S5. Total RNA was purified with the Qiagen AllPrep DNA/RNA kit. Before any analysis, reads coming from multiple sequencing runs of the same library were combined into one pool. As for the original processing: Reads were retained only if their TCR constant sequence matched exactly, and those retained reads were trimmed to 150 nt and grouped according to their 12-nt molecular barcodes. Reads within each barcode group were sub-clustered using a 15% Levenshtein threshold, and quality-weighted consensus sequences were constructed for each RNA molecule. Non-functional sequences were discarded, and so were lower-count sequences lying one edit away from another sequence. On the basis of fitting two negative binomial distributions, barcode sub-clusters with fewer than 20% of the maximum read count were discarded. Starting from the raw public reads, TCRdb applied fastp trimming at Q25, assembled clones with MiXCR and retained in-frame beta chains. Rows with one shared CDR3 protein collapse into an entry with the most common genes and DNA. The V and J calls were not made by the authors but by TCRdb's processing. This sample lists about 640,000 distinct CDR3 sequences; less than 20% were detected once. The ten largest clonotypes hold roughly 0.9% of the sample.

This record belongs to a study of molecular identifiers for immune sequencing clone quantification (dated by TCRdb to the late 2010s). Study-wide context: In a replicate experiment, RNA from about 21,000 or 97,000 naive CD8 T cells was split into five aliquots, four of which were sequenced. The study was a methods study using CD8 T cells to benchmark molecular-identifier clustering-based TCR repertoire sequencing (MIDCIRS) and TCR RNA copy counting.

Naive CD8 T cell libraries were made from 20,000 to 1,000,000 sorted cells using 10%, 30% or 50% of purified RNA. Naive CD8 T cells were FACS-sorted as CD8+CD4-CCR7+CD45RA+ on a BD FACSAria II into RLT Plus buffer. To test detection sensitivity, Jurkat RNA equivalent to more than 8 TCR copies was spiked into samples of roughly 18,000-1,000,000 naive CD8 T cells. CD8 T cells were enriched using RosetteSep CD8+ T Cell Enrichment Cocktail and Ficoll-Paque, and the enriched cells then underwent ACK red cell lysis. The V and J ends are trimmed by 3 bases and 11 bases, leaving 9 bases between them. From the germline V gene, CDR1 is WSHSY and CDR2 is SAAADI. The CDR3, cysteine through phenylalanine, is 11 amino acids long. The CDR3 DNA has 33 bases and is translated from base 1. Beyond this particular receptor, the publication reports: Clones above 20 RNA copies held over 98% of molecules in CMV-specific effector cells but under 1% in naive cells. Spiked-in Jurkat TCR RNA equal to a single cell's worth was reported to be detectable even within one million naive CD8 T cells. Highly expanded clone sizes could be underestimated if identical TCR molecules share a barcode. When barcode sub-clustering was left out, chimeric consensus sequences inflated TCR diversity, with chimeras reaching as high as 47%. Modeling indicated about 3.1 TCR RNA copies recovered per cell, compared with approximately 10 by digital PCR, which implies a capture efficiency of around 30%. The naive libraries included spiked-in Jurkat TCR RNA (about nine copies' worth), and this RNA is not part of the donor repertoire.

This TCR was sampled from a human donor in good health. Some libraries in this study had Jurkat cell RNA spiked in. Material: naive CD8+ T cells from blood, with Jurkat cell RNA spiked in. What this sample's cell subset or site label stands for: FACS-sorted CD8+CD4-CCR7+CD45RA+ naive T cells. This sequence uses TRBV10-2 and TRBJ2-3; the D gene identity is not certain. The nucleotides are TGCGCCAGCAGTGAAGGGTTTCAGCAGTATTTT. This translates into CASSEGFQQYF.